This is a list of T cell receptor beta chains from one sample in a study of T cells after yellow fever vaccination. Via MiXCR, TCRdb re-called the 5' RACE reads, giving one row per CDR3 protein. The sample lists nearly 70,000 distinct CDR3 sequences, about 7% seen once, with 37% in the top ten. The sample here was CD8+ T cells sorted from PBMCs, taken about 41 days after the first yellow fever vaccination. Source of these receptors: a man younger than 35 who received the YFV17D yellow fever vaccine. Each CDR3 is given with its conserved first and last residue. D genes are given only for firm matches. Rows may omit the clone size; those that give it use once, few, many or a size class.

TRBJ2-5 many TRBV7-9 NA TGTGCCAGCAGCTCCCCCCTGGGCTTCGAGACCCAGTACTTC CASSSPLGFETQYF
TRBJ2-7 many TRBV20-1 NA TGCAGTGCTGGGGGGGACAGAAATGTTGAGCAGTACTTC CSAGGDRNVEQYF
TRBJ2-2 many TRBV21-1 NA TGTGCCAGCAGCAAAGAACAGGGAAACACCGGGGAGCTGTTTTTT CASSKEQGNTGELFF
TRBJ1-4 many TRBV6-2/TRBV6-3 NA TGTGCCAGCAGCTCTAGGGGGATTGAAGAAAAACTGTTTTTT CASSSRGIEEKLFF
TRBJ1-2 NA TRBV7-2 NA TGTGCCAGCAGCTCCGACCTGCGACAGAGGGCAGGAGGCTACACCTTC CASSSDLRQRAGGYTF
TRBJ2-7 many TRBV7-2 TRBD2 TGTGCCAGCAGCCCCAGGACTAGCGGGCTCCCCTACGAGCAGTACTTC CASSPRTSGLPYEQYF
TRBJ2-7 NA TRBV27 TRBD1 TGTGCCAGCAGTCCCGGGACAGGGTGGTACGAGCAGTACTTC CASSPGTGWYEQYF
TRBJ2-1 many TRBV29-1 NA TGCACAGGGATTATGTACAATGAGCAGTTCTTC CTGIMYNEQFF
TRBJ2-1 many TRBV6-5 TRBD2 TGTGCCAGCAGTTCACCTTCTAGCGGGGCGGGGAATGAGCAGTTCTTC CASSSPSSGAGNEQFF
TRBJ1-2 NA TRBV7-2 NA TGTGCCAGCAGCTTGCAGAGGTCCAGGAGCTATGGCTACACCTTC CASSLQRSRSYGYTF
TRBJ1-1 many TRBV7-6 NA TGTGCCAGCAGCCCGAGGCGGAACACTGAAGCTTTCTTT CASSPRRNTEAFF
TRBJ2-1 many TRBV4-3 NA TGCGCCAGCAGCCAAGTTGGCGGGGCCGGCTCCTACAATGAGCAGTTCTTC CASSQVGGAGSYNEQFF
TRBJ2-1 NA TRBV4-3 TRBD2 TGCGCCAGCAGCCACGGGGGACTAGCGGGGGGTCTTTTTCACAATGAGCAGTTCTTC CASSHGGLAGGLFHNEQFF
TRBJ2-2 few TRBV15 TRBD1 TGTGCCACCAGCAGAGAACCCCAGGGGGCGCGAGGCGGGGAGCTGTTTTTT CATSREPQGARGGELFF
TRBJ1-2 few TRBV20-1 NA TGCAGTGCTCAAGATCCTCCCGAACCTAACTATGGCTACACCTTC CSAQDPPEPNYGYTF
TRBJ2-1 many TRBV4-3 NA TGCGCCAGCAGCCAGGAAAGGAATGAGCAGTTCTTC CASSQERNEQFF
TRBJ1-1 NA TRBV12-3/TRBV12-4 NA TGTGCCAGCAGAGGGGACGGTAGTAACACTGAAGCTTTCTTT CASRGDGSNTEAFF
TRBJ2-4 many TRBV2 NA TGTGCCAGCAGTGAAGCGCTTTTAGGTTTCGGGAACATTCAGTACTTC CASSEALLGFGNIQYF